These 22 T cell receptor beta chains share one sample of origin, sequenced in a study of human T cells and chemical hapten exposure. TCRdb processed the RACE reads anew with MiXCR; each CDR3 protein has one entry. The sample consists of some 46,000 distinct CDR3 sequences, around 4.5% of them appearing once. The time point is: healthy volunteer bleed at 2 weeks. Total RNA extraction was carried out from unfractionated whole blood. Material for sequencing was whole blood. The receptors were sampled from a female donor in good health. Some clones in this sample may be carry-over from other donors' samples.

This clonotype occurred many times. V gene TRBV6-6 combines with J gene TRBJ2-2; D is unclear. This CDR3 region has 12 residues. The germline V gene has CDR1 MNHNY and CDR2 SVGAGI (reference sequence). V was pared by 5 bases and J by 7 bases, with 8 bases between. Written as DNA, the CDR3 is TGTGCCAGCAGTCCCGGTGGCGGGGAGCTGTTTTTT. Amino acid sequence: CASSPGGGELFF.

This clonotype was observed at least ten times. CDR3 sequence (DNA): TGCAGTGCTAGGGTTGAGAGGCAATACTACCCGGGCGACAATGAGCAGTTCTTC. Translation gives CSARVERQYYPGDNEQFF. The chain joins TRBV20-1 to TRBJ2-1; D is uncertain. This CDR3 spans 18 amino acids. Trimming cost V 3 bases and J 5 bases, with 26 bases left between them. The germline V gene encodes CDR1 DFQATT and CDR2 SNEGSKA (reference sequence).

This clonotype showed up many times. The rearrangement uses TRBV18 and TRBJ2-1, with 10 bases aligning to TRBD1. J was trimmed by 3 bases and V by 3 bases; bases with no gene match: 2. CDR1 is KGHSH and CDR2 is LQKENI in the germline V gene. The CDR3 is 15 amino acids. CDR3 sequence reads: CASSPGTGVYNEQFF. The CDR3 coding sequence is TGTGCCAGCTCACCCGGGACAGGGGTCTACAATGAGCAGTTCTTC.

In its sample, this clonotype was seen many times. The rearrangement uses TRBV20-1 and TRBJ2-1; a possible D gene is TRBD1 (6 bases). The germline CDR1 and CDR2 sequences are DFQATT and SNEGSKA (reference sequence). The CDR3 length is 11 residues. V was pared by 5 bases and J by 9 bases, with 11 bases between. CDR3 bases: TGCAGTGCTTTACAGGGAACTGAGCAGTTCTTC. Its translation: CSALQGTEQFF.

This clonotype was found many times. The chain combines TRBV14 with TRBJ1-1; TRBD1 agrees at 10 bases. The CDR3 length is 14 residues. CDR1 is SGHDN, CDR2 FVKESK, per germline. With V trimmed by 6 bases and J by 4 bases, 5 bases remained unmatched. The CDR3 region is CASRQRQGATEAFF. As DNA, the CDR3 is TGTGCCAGCAGACAAAGACAGGGGGCCACTGAAGCTTTCTTT.

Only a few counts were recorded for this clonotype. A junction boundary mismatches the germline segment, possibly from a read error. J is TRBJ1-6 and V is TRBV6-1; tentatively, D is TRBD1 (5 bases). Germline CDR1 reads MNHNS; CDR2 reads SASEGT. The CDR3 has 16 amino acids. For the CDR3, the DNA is TGTGCCAGCAGTGAAATGAGGGGCCTGTCCTATTCACCCCTCAACTTT. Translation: CASSEMRGLSYSPLNF.

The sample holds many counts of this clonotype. CDR3 DNA sequence: TGTGCCAGCAGCTTCCTTAGATACAGGGGGCAATTAGATACGCAGTATTTT. Residues: CASSFLRYRGQLDTQYF. This chain uses TRBV11-2 with TRBJ2-3; 9 nucleotides align to TRBD1. The V gene end was trimmed by 3 bases and the J gene end by 5 bases; junction bases not matched to a gene: 12. CDR3 size: 17 residues. Looked up from germline, CDR1 is SGHAT and CDR2 is FQNNGV.

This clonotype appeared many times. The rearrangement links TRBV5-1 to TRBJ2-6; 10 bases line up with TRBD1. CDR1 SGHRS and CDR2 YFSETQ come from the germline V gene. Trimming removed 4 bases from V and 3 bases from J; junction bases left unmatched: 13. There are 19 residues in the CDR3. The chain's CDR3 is CASSESGKDRGLGANVLTF. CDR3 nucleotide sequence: TGCGCCAGCAGCGAGAGCGGAAAAGACAGGGGGCTTGGGGCCAACGTCCTGACTTTC.

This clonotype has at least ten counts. CDR3 residues: CASSLVLSAEYQETQYF. The CDR3 nucleotides are TGCGCCAGCAGCTTGGTACTTTCGGCCGAGTACCAAGAGACCCAGTACTTC. This chain joins TRBV5-1 and TRBJ2-5; unclear D gene. V was cut by 0 bases and J by 0 bases, with 15 bases left in between. The CDR3 contains 17 residues. Germline V lookup: CDR1 SGHRS, CDR2 YFSETQ.

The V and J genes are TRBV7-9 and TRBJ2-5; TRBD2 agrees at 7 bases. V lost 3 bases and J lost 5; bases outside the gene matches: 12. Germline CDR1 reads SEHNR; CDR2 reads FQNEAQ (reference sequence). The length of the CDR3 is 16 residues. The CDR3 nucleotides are TGTGCCAGCAGCTTCCGGGAGGTTTTGGGGGACGAGACCCAGTACTTC. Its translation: CASSFREVLGDETQYF.

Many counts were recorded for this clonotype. CDR3 loop: CASSPRDREPDTQYF. DNA for the CDR3: TGTGCCAGCAGTCCGCGGGACAGGGAACCAGATACGCAGTATTTT. V and J are TRBV12-3 or TRBV12-4 and TRBJ2-3; 9 nucleotides align to TRBD1. With V trimmed by 5 bases and J by 4 bases, 7 bases remained unmatched. This CDR3 comprises 15 residues.

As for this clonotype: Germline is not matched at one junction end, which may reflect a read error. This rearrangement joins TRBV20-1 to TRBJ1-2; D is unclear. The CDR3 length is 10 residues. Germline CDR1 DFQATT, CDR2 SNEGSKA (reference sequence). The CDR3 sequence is CSASAGPRIF. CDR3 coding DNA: TGCAGTGCTTCGGCGGGTCCCCGCATTTTC.

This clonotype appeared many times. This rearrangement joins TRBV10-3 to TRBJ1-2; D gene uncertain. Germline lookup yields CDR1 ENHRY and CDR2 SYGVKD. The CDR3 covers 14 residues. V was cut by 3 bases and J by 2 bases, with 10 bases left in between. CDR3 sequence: CAISEPGTNYGYTF. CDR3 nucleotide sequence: TGTGCCATCAGTGAACCGGGTACCAACTATGGCTACACCTTC.

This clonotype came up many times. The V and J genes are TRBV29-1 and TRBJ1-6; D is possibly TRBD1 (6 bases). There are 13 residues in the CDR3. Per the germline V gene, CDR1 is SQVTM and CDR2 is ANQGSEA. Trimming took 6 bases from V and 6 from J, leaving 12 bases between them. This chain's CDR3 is CSVRGSINSPLHF. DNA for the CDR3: TGCAGCGTCAGGGGTTCGATTAATTCACCCCTCCACTTT.

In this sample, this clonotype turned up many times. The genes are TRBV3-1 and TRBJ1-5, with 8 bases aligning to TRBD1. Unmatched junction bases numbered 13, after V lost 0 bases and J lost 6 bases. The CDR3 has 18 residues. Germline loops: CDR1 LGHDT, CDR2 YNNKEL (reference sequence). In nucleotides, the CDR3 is TGTGCCAGCAGCCAAGAACCCAGAGGGACAGGAGTGACTCAGCCCCAGCATTTT. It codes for CASSQEPRGTGVTQPQHF. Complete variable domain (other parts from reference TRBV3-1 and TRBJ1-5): DTAVSQTPKYLVTQMGNDKSIKCEQNLGHDTMYWYKQDSKKFLKIMFSYNNKELIINETVPNRFSPKSPDKAHLNLHINSLELGDSAVYFCASSQEPRGTGVTQPQHFGDGTRLSIL.

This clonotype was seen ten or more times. The CDR3: CSAAGTGVYNEQFF. The CDR3 nucleotides are TGCAGTGCTGCCGGGACAGGGGTCTACAATGAGCAGTTCTTC. The chain is built from TRBV20-1 and TRBJ2-1; 10 bases match TRBD1. V shed 5 bases and J 3 bases; nucleotides not matched to a gene: 4. This CDR3 has 14 amino acids. CDR1 and CDR2 from the germline V gene are DFQATT and SNEGSKA (reference sequence).

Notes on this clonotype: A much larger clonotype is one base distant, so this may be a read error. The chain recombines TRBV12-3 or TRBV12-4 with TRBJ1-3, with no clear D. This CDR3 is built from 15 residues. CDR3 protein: CTSSPDFFSGNTIYF. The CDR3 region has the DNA TGTACCAGCAGTCCCGATTTCTTCTCTGGAAACACCATATATTTT.

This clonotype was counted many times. The CDR3 DNA follows: TGTGCCAGCCGCCGGGACGGATACACAGATACGCAGTATTTT. Its translation: CASRRDGYTDTQYF. This rearrangement joins TRBV7-9 to TRBJ2-3; D may correspond to TRBD1 or TRBD2 (5 bases each). The CDR3 is made up of 14 amino acids. Germline V gives CDR1 SEHNR, CDR2 FQNEAQ (reference sequence). V lost 8 bases and J lost 2, with 14 bases in between. The whole variable domain, remainder taken from reference TRBV7-9 and TRBJ2-3, is DTGVSQNPRHKITKRGQNVTFRCDPISEHNRLYWYRQTLGQGPEFLTYFQNEAQLEKSRLLSDRFSAERPKGSFSTLEIQRTEQGDSAMYLCASRRDGYTDTQYFGPGTRLTVL.

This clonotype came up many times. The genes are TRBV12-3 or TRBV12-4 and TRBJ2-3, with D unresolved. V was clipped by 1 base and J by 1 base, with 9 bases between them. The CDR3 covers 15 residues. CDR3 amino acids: CASSLGVAGTDTQYF. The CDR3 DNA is TGTGCCAGCAGTTTAGGTGTAGCTGGCACAGATACGCAGTATTTT.

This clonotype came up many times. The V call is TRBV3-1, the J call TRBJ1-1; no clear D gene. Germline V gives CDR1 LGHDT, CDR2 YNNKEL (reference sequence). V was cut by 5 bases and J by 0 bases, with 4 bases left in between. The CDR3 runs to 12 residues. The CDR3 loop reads CASSAMNTEAFF. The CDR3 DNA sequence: TGTGCCAGCAGCGCCATGAACACTGAAGCTTTCTTT.

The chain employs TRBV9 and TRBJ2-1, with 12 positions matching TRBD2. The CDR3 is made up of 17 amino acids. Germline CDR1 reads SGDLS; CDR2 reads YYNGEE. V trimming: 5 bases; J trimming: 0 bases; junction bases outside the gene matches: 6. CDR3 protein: CASSQGLAGSSYNEQFF. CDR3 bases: TGTGCCAGCAGTCAAGGACTAGCGGGGAGCTCCTACAATGAGCAGTTCTTC. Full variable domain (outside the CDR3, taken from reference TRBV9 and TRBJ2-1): DSGVTQTPKHLITATGQRVTLRCSPRSGDLSVYWYQQSLDQGLQFLIQYYNGEERAKGNILERFSAQQFPDLHSELNLSSLELGDSALYFCASSQGLAGSSYNEQFFGPGTRLTVL.

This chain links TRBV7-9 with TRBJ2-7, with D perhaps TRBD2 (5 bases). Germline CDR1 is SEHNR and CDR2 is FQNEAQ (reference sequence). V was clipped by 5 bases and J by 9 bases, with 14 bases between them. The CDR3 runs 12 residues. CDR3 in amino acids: CASSLLSETQYF. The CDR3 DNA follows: TGTGCCAGCAGCCTACTTAGCGAGACGCAGTACTTC.